The 28 T cell receptor beta chains below all came from one sample that was sequenced in a study of blood T cell repertoires in COVID-19. Clones were read by immunoSEQ multiplex PCR, and TCRdb kept only the in-frame ones, dropping some. The sample includes around 300,000 clones, more than 75% of them seen just once. Sequencing was performed on peripheral blood. These receptors were obtained from a woman aged 25 to 45 who had recovered from COVID-19.

The V call is TRBV25-1, the J call TRBJ1-2; tentative D call: TRBD1 (6 bases). Per the germline V gene, CDR1 is MGHDK and CDR2 is SYGVNS. Trimming stripped 3 bases from V and 5 bases from J, with 19 bases between. The CDR3 runs to 16 residues. The chain's CDR3 is CASSDPSLTGEYGYTF. The CDR3 nucleotides read TGTGCCAGCAGTGATCCTTCTTTGACAGGAGAGTATGGCTACACCTTC.

This clone turned up a few times. The chain employs TRBV30 and TRBJ1-5; D possibly corresponds to TRBD1 (6 bases). The CDR3 covers 13 residues. Germline CDR1 reads GTSNPN; CDR2 reads SVGIG (reference sequence). The V end was cut by 3 bases, the J end by 4 bases, with 10 bases between. CDR3 protein: CAWREGGNQPQHF. The CDR3 DNA sequence: TGTGCCTGGAGAGAAGGGGGAAATCAGCCCCAGCATTTT.

The chain uses TRBV5-1 and TRBJ2-2; the match to TRBD2 covers 11 bases. The CDR3 covers 16 residues. Germline CDR1 reads SGHRS; CDR2 reads YFSETQ. With V trimmed by 4 bases and J by 2 bases, 4 bases remained unmatched. This CDR3 is CASSNSGGANTGELFF. CDR3 nucleotides: TGCGCCAGCAGCAATAGCGGGGGGGCAAACACCGGGGAGCTGTTTTTT.

This clone was detected a few times. The chain uses TRBV7-9 and TRBJ2-2; D possibly corresponds to TRBD1 (6 bases). Germline V CDR1 and CDR2: SEHNR, FQNEAQ (reference sequence). Trimming pared 6 bases from V and 7 bases from J, leaving 12 bases between. The CDR3 has 13 amino acids. The CDR3: CASSSGDGGELFF. DNA of the CDR3: TGTGCCAGCAGTTCAGGGGATGGCGGGGAGCTGTTTTTT.

The gene calls are TRBV12-3 or TRBV12-4 and TRBJ1-6; D remains unclear. V shed 0 bases and J shed 16 bases, with 13 bases lying between them. This CDR3 spans 13 amino acids. The CDR3 coding sequence is TGTGCCAGCAGTTTAGCGTACCGGGAGGGTCTCCACTTT. The encoded protein is CASSLAYREGLHF.

The chain carries TRBV11-3 and TRBJ2-1, with 8 bases matching TRBD2. Germline V CDR1 and CDR2: SGHNT, YENEEA. J lost 5 bases, V lost 5 bases, and 5 bases had no gene match. The CDR3 runs to 14 residues. CDR3 region: CASSLAGSNNEQFF. CDR3 bases: TGTGCCAGCAGCCTAGCGGGTTCCAACAATGAGCAGTTCTTC.

The chain has TRBV28 and TRBJ1-1; maybe TRBD1 (6 bases). Trimming cost V 5 bases and J 1 base, with 14 bases left between them. The length of the CDR3 is 15 residues. CDR1 is MDHEN, CDR2 SYDVKM, per germline. The DNA of the CDR3 is TGTGCCAGCAGTCCACTGACAGGAGGGAACACTGAAGCTTTCTTT. The encoded protein is CASSPLTGGNTEAFF.

The chain uses TRBV28 and TRBJ1-5, with 7 bases fitting TRBD1. The ends lost 3 bases at V and 5 bases at J; junction bases unmatched: 7. Germline V gives CDR1 MDHEN, CDR2 SYDVKM. The CDR3 contains 15 residues. The CDR3 here is CASSFLNRGDQPQHF. In DNA form, the CDR3 reads TGTGCCAGCAGTTTTTTGAACAGGGGCGATCAGCCCCAGCATTTT. The full variable domain, completed using reference TRBV28 and TRBJ1-5, is DVKVTQSSRYLVKRTGEKVFLECVQDMDHENMFWYRQDPGLGLRLIYFSYDVKMKEKGDIPEGYSVSREKKERFSLILESASTNQTSMYLCASSFLNRGDQPQHFGDGTRLSIL.

The V call is TRBV2, the J call TRBJ1-4; maybe TRBD1 (6 bases). The CDR3 is 13 amino acids. The V gene's germline CDR1 is SNHLY and CDR2 FYNNEI. Trimming shortened V by 5 bases and J by 6 bases, and 10 bases separated the two germline ends. In nucleotides, the CDR3 is TGTGCCAGCAGTCGGGGGGCAGATGAAAAACTGTTTTTT. The encoded protein is CASSRGADEKLFF.

The gene calls are TRBV7-8 and TRBJ2-7; 8 bases are shared with TRBD2. CDR3 size: 12 residues. CDR1 SGHVS and CDR2 FQNEAQ come from the germline V gene. Trimming at V came to 5 bases and at J to 7 bases, leaving 4 bases not matched to a gene. The CDR3 DNA sequence: TGTGCCAGCAGCCCCGGACTAGCAGAGCAGTACTTC. Translation gives CASSPGLAEQYF.

The V and J genes are TRBV30 and TRBJ1-2; perhaps TRBD1 as D (5 bases). V was clipped by 4 bases and J by 7 bases, with 13 bases between them. Germline CDR1 GTSNPN, CDR2 SVGIG (reference sequence). The CDR3 length is 12 residues. The CDR3 is CAWTTPGAGYTF. CDR3 nucleotides: TGTGCCTGGACTACCCCTGGGGCTGGCTACACCTTC.

In this sample, this clone turned up once. This chain joins TRBV28 and TRBJ2-1; 8 positions match TRBD2. Germline V gives CDR1 MDHEN, CDR2 SYDVKM. V trimming: 7 bases; J trimming: 5 bases; junction bases outside the gene matches: 10. CDR3 length: 15 residues. The CDR3 nucleotides are TGTGCCAGCACTCCCGCGGGAGGCCCCCACAATGAGCAGTTCTTC. It is translated as CASTPAGGPHNEQFF.

This chain links TRBV14 with TRBJ1-2; tentatively, D is TRBD1 (6 bases). The CDR3 spans 13 residues. Per the germline V gene, CDR1 is SGHDN and CDR2 is FVKESK. The ends were cut back, 3 bases at V and 3 bases at J, with 8 bases in the middle. The CDR3 bases are TGTGCCAGCAGCCAGAACAGGGACTATGGCTACACCTTC. It encodes CASSQNRDYGYTF.

V and J are TRBV28 and TRBJ2-1; perhaps TRBD2 as D (5 bases). CDR3 size: 16 residues. Trimming pared 6 bases from V and 5 bases from J, leaving 20 bases between. CDR1 is MDHEN, CDR2 SYDVKM, per germline. The CDR3 DNA is TGTGCCAGCAGCTTGGCGGGTCTAGCTTTAAACAATGAGCAGTTCTTC. This sequence encodes CASSLAGLALNNEQFF.

The chain couples TRBV5-4 to TRBJ2-7, with TRBD1 matching over 11 bases. The V segment lost 8 bases and the J segment 3 bases; nucleotides outside the gene matches: 10. Germline V gene lookup returns CDR1 SGHNT and CDR2 YYREEE (reference sequence). The CDR3 is 15 amino acids. CDR3: CASTTGTGGIYEQYF. CDR3 DNA sequence: TGTGCCAGTACTACCGGGACAGGGGGTATCTACGAGCAGTACTTC.

In the case of this clone: Additional DNA sequences in this sample encode the identical CDR3. This chain joins TRBV5-4 and TRBJ2-7, with 7 bases that match TRBD1. The V gene end was trimmed by 3 bases and the J gene end by 6 bases; junction bases not matched to a gene: 3. This CDR3 has 12 amino acids. Per the germline V gene, CDR1 is SGHNT and CDR2 is YYREEE (reference sequence). CDR3 sequence reads: CASSWTGVEQYF. The CDR3 DNA reads TGTGCCAGCAGCTGGACAGGCGTCGAGCAGTACTTC.

This chain uses TRBV7-9 with TRBJ1-1; TRBD1 matches 7 bases. Germline CDR1 is SEHNR and CDR2 is FQNEAQ (reference sequence). Trimming at V came to 11 bases and at J to 0 bases, leaving 9 bases not matched to a gene. The CDR3 loop spans 14 amino acids. The CDR3 DNA sequence: TGTGCCGGAGAGAGGACAGGTCTGAACACTGAAGCTTTCTTT. Amino acid sequence: CAGERTGLNTEAFF.

This sequence joins TRBV3-1 (or the pseudogene TRBV3-2) and TRBJ2-3; tentative D call: TRBD1 (6 bases). V lost 2 bases to trimming and J lost 7 bases, with 10 bases between them. The germline V gene encodes CDR1 LGHDT and CDR2 YNNKEL (reference sequence). This CDR3 spans 13 amino acids. This CDR3 is CASSQPGAYTQYF. The CDR3, as DNA: TGTGCCAGCAGCCAACCAGGGGCTTATACGCAGTATTTT.

V usage is TRBV7-8 and J usage is TRBJ2-3, with a weak D call TRBD2 (6 bases). CDR3 length: 15 residues. CDR1 is SGHVS, CDR2 FQNEAQ, per germline. Trimming left V 1 base short and J 8 bases short, with 16 bases between. CDR3 residues: CASSLEGLGLGTQYF. CDR3 DNA: TGTGCCAGCAGCTTAGAAGGTTTGGGACTCGGTACGCAGTATTTT.

The chain recombines TRBV27 with TRBJ2-7; TRBD2 agrees at 13 bases. V shed 5 bases, J shed 5 bases, and the junction held 6 bases outside the gene matches. The CDR3 extends over 15 amino acids. Germline V gives CDR1 MNHEY, CDR2 SMNVEV (reference sequence). The CDR3 reads CASSPGLAGVHEQYF. DNA of the CDR3: TGTGCCAGCAGTCCTGGACTAGCGGGAGTCCACGAGCAGTACTTC.

V is TRBV10-3 and J is TRBJ1-3; D unclear. CDR3 size: 13 residues. CDR1 ENHRY and CDR2 SYGVKD come from the germline V gene. Trimming pared 10 bases from V and 4 bases from J, leaving 14 bases between. The CDR3 region is CATWEAGGNTIYF. The CDR3, as DNA: TGTGCCACGTGGGAGGCAGGCGGAAACACCATATATTTT.

The chain employs TRBV5-3 and TRBJ1-4, with a weak D call TRBD1 (6 bases). TRBV5-3 carries the ORF label, with uncertain function. The V gene lost 3 bases and the J gene lost 9 bases, with 12 bases spanning the gap. The CDR3 is 13 residues long. The DNA for the CDR3 is TGTGCCAGAAGCTCCCGGGACACTAAAAAACTGTTTTTT. The encoded protein is CARSSRDTKKLFF.

The chain employs TRBV2 and TRBJ2-3, with 8 bases identical to TRBD2. Germline trimming cut 7 bases from V and 1 base from J; bases unmatched to any gene: 4. CDR3 length: 14 amino acids. In germline, CDR1 is SNHLY, CDR2 FYNNEI. CDR3 nucleotide sequence: TGTGCCAGCACCCTGACTAGCGGCACAGATACGCAGTATTTT. As protein: CASTLTSGTDTQYF. Based on the CDR3 plus reference TRBV2 and TRBJ2-3, the full variable domain is EPEVTQTPSHQVTQMGQEVILRCVPISNHLYFYWYRQILGQKVEFLVSFYNNEISEKSEIFDDQFSVERPDGSNFTLKIRSTKLEDSAMYFCASTLTSGTDTQYFGPGTRLTVL.

The J gene is TRBJ2-3, the V gene TRBV10-3, with 10 positions matching TRBD2. CDR3 length: 14 residues. From germline, CDR1 is ENHRY and CDR2 SYGVKD. Unmatched junction bases numbered 8, after V lost 10 bases and J lost 4 bases. The CDR3 protein is CATLASGRPDTQYF. In nucleotides, the CDR3 is TGTGCCACCCTGGCTAGCGGGAGACCAGATACGCAGTATTTT.

CDR3 coding DNA: TGTGCCAGCAGCCAGACAGGGGCCCTCGCTGAAGCTTTCTTT. As protein: CASSQTGALAEAFF. This chain uses TRBV3-1 (or the pseudogene TRBV3-2) with TRBJ1-1; 8 bases are a match to TRBD1. The V segment lost 3 bases and the J segment 6 bases; nucleotides outside the gene matches: 6. CDR1 LGHDT and CDR2 YNNKEL come from the germline V gene (reference sequence). CDR3 length: 14 residues.

This CDR3 is CASSLRDIGETQYF. CDR3 nucleotide sequence: TGTGCCAGCAGCTTGCGGGACATTGGAGAGACCCAGTACTTC. The chain is built from TRBV5-4 and TRBJ2-5, with D tentatively TRBD1 (6 bases). From germline, CDR1 is SGHNT and CDR2 YYREEE (reference sequence). V was clipped by 1 base and J by 4 bases, with 11 bases between them. The CDR3 is 14 residues long.

V gene TRBV12-3 or TRBV12-4 combines with J gene TRBJ1-2, with a tentative D call TRBD1 (6 bases). The CDR3 is 12 residues long. V was trimmed by 3 bases and J by 8 bases, leaving 10 bases between them. The CDR3 spells CASSLGAGGYTF. DNA of the CDR3: TGTGCCAGCAGTTTGGGGGCTGGGGGCTACACCTTC.

The chain has TRBV7-9 and TRBJ2-7; 7 nucleotides match TRBD1. The CDR3 covers 15 residues. J lost 3 bases, V lost 3 bases, and 8 bases had no gene match. The germline gives CDR1 SEHNR, CDR2 FQNEAQ (reference sequence). CDR3 in DNA: TGTGCCAGCAGCTTCAGGACAGGCCTAGACTACGAGCAGTACTTC. Encoded protein: CASSFRTGLDYEQYF. Full variable domain (rest looked up from reference TRBV7-9 and TRBJ2-7): DTGVSQNPRHKITKRGQNVTFRCDPISEHNRLYWYRQTLGQGPEFLTYFQNEAQLEKSRLLSDRFSAERPKGSFSTLEIQRTEQGDSAMYLCASSFRTGLDYEQYFGPGTRLTVT.